These T cell receptor beta chains were read from a single sample in a study of T cell repertoires in cytomegalovirus infection. TCRdb re-called the reads through MiXCR, storing one row per CDR3 protein. The sample has approximately 750,000 distinct CDR3 sequences, about 40% seen once. Sequenced sample: PBMCs. Receptor source: a human donor in good health (CMV status not recorded). Some clones in this sample may be carry-over from other donors' samples. The CDR3 runs from the conserved cysteine through the conserved F or W. The order of the fields is D gene, J gene, V gene, clone size, CDR3 DNA, CDR3 protein. The D gene is left open where the match is weak. Not every row has a clone size; where given, it reads once, few, many or a size class.

>TRBD1|TRBJ2-2|TRBV24-1|few
TGTGCCACCAGATCGACAGGGAGCCCCGGGGAGCTGTTTTTT
CATRSTGSPGELFF
>-|TRBJ2-3|TRBV7-2|-
TGTGCCAGCAGCTTCACCCCAGATACGCAGTATTTT
CASSFTPDTQYF
>-|TRBJ1-2|TRBV7-6|many
TGTGCCAGCAGCTCATTCGGGACACCCAACTATGGCTACACCTTC
CASSSFGTPNYGYTF
>-|TRBJ2-1|TRBV11-1|-
TGTGCCAGCAGCCAACCTCAGGGGATTCCGTTCTTC
CASSQPQGIPFF
>TRBD2|TRBJ2-7|TRBV14|few
TGTGCCAGCAGCCAGGGTGGGAGCGGGAGAGGCCACGAGCAGTACTTC
CASSQGGSGRGHEQYF
>-|TRBJ1-1|TRBV19|once
TGTGCCAGTAGTGGGCTAGGACAGTCCATGAACACTGAAGCTTTCTTT
CASSGLGQSMNTEAFF
>TRBD2|TRBJ2-1|TRBV15|few
TGTGCCACCAGCAGAGATCGCGGGAGTTCCTACAATGAGCAGTTCTTC
CATSRDRGSSYNEQFF
>-|TRBJ1-1|TRBV7-2|few
TGTGCCAGCAGCTTAAAGGCAGGGGTGACTGAAGCTTTCTTT
CASSLKAGVTEAFF
>TRBD2|TRBJ2-1|TRBV6-1|few
TGTGCCAGCAGTGAAATGGGGGGGAGGGTGGTCGAGCAGTTCTTC
CASSEMGGRVVEQFF
>TRBD1|TRBJ1-5|TRBV20-1|-
TGCAGTGCGGTCCGGTCAGGGGGCGCGAGCAATCAGCCCCAGCATTTT
CSAVRSGGASNQPQHF
>-|TRBJ2-5|TRBV7-3|-
TGTGCCAGCAGCTCAACGGACACCGACGTAGAGACCCAGTACTTC
CASSSTDTDVETQYF
>-|TRBJ1-3|TRBV12-3/TRBV12-4|few
TGTGCCAGCAGTTTAAGGGCCGGGGCCAGCCGGATCAAATGGAACACCATATATTTT
CASSLRAGASRIKWNTIYF
>-|TRBJ1-1|TRBV12-3/TRBV12-4|few
TGTGCCAGCAGTTTACGGCAAAGTGGGAACACTGAAGCTTTCTTT
CASSLRQSGNTEAFF
>TRBD1|TRBJ2-7|TRBV6-5|-
TGTGCCAGCAGTTACTCAGGGGGCGCTTCTGATTACGAGCAGTACTTC
CASSYSGGASDYEQYF
>TRBD1|TRBJ2-3|TRBV7-9|few
TGTGCCAGCAGCCCAAAGGCCGGGACAGGGCGAGATACGCAGTATTTT
CASSPKAGTGRDTQYF
>-|TRBJ2-5|TRBV11-3|few
TGTGCCAGCAGCTTAGGCCTCGGGGGAGCGGAGACCCAGTACTTC
CASSLGLGGAETQYF
>-|TRBJ1-6|TRBV19|-
TGTGCCAGTATTATCCAACAGGGTGACAATTCACCCCTCCACTTT
CASIIQQGDNSPLHF
>TRBD1|TRBJ1-2|TRBV2|-
TGTGCCAGCTTTTTAAGGGGACAGGGTGGCTACACCTTC
CASFLRGQGGYTF
>-|TRBJ1-1|TRBV28|-
TGTGCCAGCAGCCGGCGGAGTCTAGCTTTCTTT
CASSRRSLAFF
>TRBD1|TRBJ1-6|TRBV7-9|-
TGTGCCAGCAGCTCCCTGGACAGGGTTCGGGATTCACCCCTCCACTTT
CASSSLDRVRDSPLHF
>-|TRBJ2-2|TRBV5-1|few
TGCGCCAGCAGGGACGAGTTCACCGGGGAGCTGTTTTTT
CASRDEFTGELFF
>TRBD1|TRBJ2-1|TRBV2|-
TGTGCCAGCAACCCGTACAGGGGGGCCTACAATGAGCAGTTCTTC
CASNPYRGAYNEQFF
>TRBD1|TRBJ2-7|TRBV5-1|few
TGCGCCAGCAGCTTAAGACAGGGGTCCCGAAAGGAGCAGTACTTC
CASSLRQGSRKEQYF
>-|TRBJ2-1|TRBV7-8|few
TGTGCCAGCAGCTTACCTCGGACCCTATACAATGAGCAGTTCTTC
CASSLPRTLYNEQFF
>-|TRBJ1-2|TRBV6-5|-
TGTGCCAGCAGTAATGGACGGTATGGCTACACCTTC
CASSNGRYGYTF
>-|TRBJ2-5|TRBV24-1|few
TGTGCCACCAGGACAGCCAACCAAGAGACCCAGTACTTC
CATRTANQETQYF
>-|TRBJ1-5|TRBV11-2|-
TGTTCCAGCAGCTTAGCGGGGTATCAGCCCCAGCATTTT
CSSSLAGYQPQHF
>TRBD1|TRBJ1-1|TRBV27|-
TGTGCCAGCAGTTTATCGGGGGACAGAATTAAGAACACTGAAGCTTTCTTT
CASSLSGDRIKNTEAFF
>-|TRBJ1-1|TRBV12-3/TRBV12-4|-
TGTGCCAGCATCCCTCGCCCAGGGGCTCCTGAAGCTTTCTTT
CASIPRPGAPEAFF
>-|TRBJ1-2|TRBV7-2|few
TGTGCCAGCAGCCTCCGGTACTCCCCTAAAGGCTACACCTTC
CASSLRYSPKGYTF
>-|TRBJ2-3|TRBV27|-
TGTGCCAGCAGTTTATATAACCGGGCTAGCACAGATACGCAGTATTTT
CASSLYNRASTDTQYF
>TRBD1|TRBJ1-1|TRBV19|-
TGTGCCAGTAGTCCACGGACAGGGGACCTCACTGAAGCTTTCTTT
CASSPRTGDLTEAFF
>TRBD1|TRBJ1-2|TRBV28|-
TGTGCCAGCAGCCAGGGACAGGGGGATGGCTACACCTTC
CASSQGQGDGYTF
>-|TRBJ2-6|TRBV5-4|few
TGTGCCAGCAGCTTGGCGCCTCAATCTGGGGCCAACGTCCTGACTTTC
CASSLAPQSGANVLTF
>TRBD2|TRBJ2-1|TRBV7-8|many
TGTGCCAGCAGCTCCCGACGTGCTAGCGGGATCTACAATGAGCAGTTCTTC
CASSSRRASGIYNEQFF
>-|TRBJ2-1|TRBV28|many
TGTGCCAGCACCTGGGCACAGGGCCGAAATGAGCAGTTCTTC
CASTWAQGRNEQFF
>-|TRBJ2-2|TRBV6-5|-
TGTGCCAGCAGTTACAGCAACACCGGGGAGCTGTTTTTT
CASSYSNTGELFF
>-|TRBJ2-1|TRBV19|few
TGTGCCAGTAGTATAGAGGGTGCCAACTCCTACAATGAGCAGTTCTTC
CASSIEGANSYNEQFF
>-|TRBJ2-5|TRBV7-2|few
TGTGCCAGCAGTGAGTCCCGGACCCAGTACTTC
CASSESRTQYF
>-|TRBJ2-5|TRBV20-1|-
TGCAGTGCTCGAATAACAGGGTCCCAAGAGACCCAGTACTTC
CSARITGSQETQYF
>TRBD2|TRBJ2-7|TRBV28|few
TGTGCCAGCAACTTAGCGGGAGGGCTCATGGTCGAGCAGTACTTC
CASNLAGGLMVEQYF
>TRBD2|TRBJ2-3|TRBV24-1|-
TGTGCCACCAGTGATCCTATAGCGGGAGGGCCAGATACGCAGTATTTT
CATSDPIAGGPDTQYF
>TRBD1|TRBJ2-7|TRBV28|-
TGTGCCACCCAACAGGCAGGGGGCTCCTACGAGCAGTACTTC
CATQQAGGSYEQYF
>TRBD1|TRBJ1-1|TRBV20-1|few
TGCAGTGCTGAGAGACAGGGACCCACTGAAGCTTTCTTT
CSAERQGPTEAFF
>TRBD1|TRBJ2-7|TRBV7-8|few
TGTGCCAGCAGCTTAGAACAGGGGTCCGACGAGCAGTACTTC
CASSLEQGSDEQYF
>-|TRBJ2-7|TRBV4-1|-
TGCGCCAGCAGCCTTTTGCTAGCCGGGATCCACGAGCAGTACTTC
CASSLLLAGIHEQYF
>TRBD2|TRBJ2-5|TRBV6-1|-
TGTGCCAGCGAGGGAAACCGGGGGGGCCAAGAGACCCAGTACTTC
CASEGNRGGQETQYF
>-|TRBJ1-1|TRBV28|once
TGTGCCAGCAGTCACCCAGGGATAAACACTGAAGCTTTCTTT
CASSHPGINTEAFF